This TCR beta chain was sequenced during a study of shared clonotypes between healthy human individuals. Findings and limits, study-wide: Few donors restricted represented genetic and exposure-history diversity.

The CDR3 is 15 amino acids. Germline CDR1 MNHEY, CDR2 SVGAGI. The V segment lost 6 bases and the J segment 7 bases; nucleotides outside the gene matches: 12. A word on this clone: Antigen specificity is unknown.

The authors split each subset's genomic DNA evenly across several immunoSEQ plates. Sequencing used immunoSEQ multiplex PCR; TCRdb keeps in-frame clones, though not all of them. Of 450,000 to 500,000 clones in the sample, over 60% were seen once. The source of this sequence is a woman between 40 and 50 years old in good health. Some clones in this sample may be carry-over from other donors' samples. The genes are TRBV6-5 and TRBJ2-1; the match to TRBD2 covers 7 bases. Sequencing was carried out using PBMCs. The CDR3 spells CASSPGLGHWNEQFF. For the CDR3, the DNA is TGTGCCAGCAGCCCCGGACTAGGCCACTGGAATGAGCAGTTCTTC.